This is a list of T cell receptor beta chains from one sample in a study of T cell responses to AZD1222 COVID-19 vaccine. Repertoires were generated with immunoSEQ multiplex PCR, while TCRdb's copy carries only in-frame clones and drops some. This sample has roughly 100,000 clones; around nine tenths occur once, and the top ten carry roughly 9.2%. The sample in question was peripheral blood, obtained on day 0 of AZD1222 vaccination. The receptors derive from an adult in good health. Each CDR3 is given with its conserved first and last residue. A D gene is named only where the DNA matches it firmly. Expanded clones get a size class; other rows say once, few or many, or leave the size out.

cdr3_nt	cdr3_aa	v_call	clone_size	d_call	j_call
TGTGCCAGCAGCACCCAGACAGGGCGCAATTCACCCCTCCACTTT	CASSTQTGRNSPLHF	TRBV4-2	NA	TRBD1	TRBJ1-6
TGTGCCAGCAGTTTATCCCGGGAACTCTATGGCTACACCTTC	CASSLSRELYGYTF	TRBV28	NA	NA	TRBJ1-2
TGTGCCAGCAGCTCCTGGACAGGGGGGTCGGGCTACACCTTC	CASSSWTGGSGYTF	TRBV7-9	NA	TRBD1	TRBJ1-2
TGTGCCAGCAGCCGAGGCACTGAAGCTTTCTTT	CASSRGTEAFF	TRBV27	NA	NA	TRBJ1-1
TGCGCCAGCAGCCCATCGAACACCGGGGAGCTGTTTTTT	CASSPSNTGELFF	TRBV4-1	NA	NA	TRBJ2-2
TGTGCCAGCAGCCCCTTCCTGAACACTGAAGCTTTCTTT	CASSPFLNTEAFF	TRBV7-9	NA	NA	TRBJ1-1
TGTGCCAGCACCACCCTCAGCGGGAGTTCCTACAATGAGCAGTTCTTC	CASTTLSGSSYNEQFF	TRBV27	NA	TRBD2	TRBJ2-1
TGTGCCACCAGTGATCCGGCCCCCGGGACGGGCTATGGCTACACCTTC	CATSDPAPGTGYGYTF	TRBV24-1	NA	NA	TRBJ1-2
TGTGCCAGCAGCCGGGGCACAGCGGGAGGTTTCTCAGATACGCAGTATTTT	CASSRGTAGGFSDTQYF	TRBV28	NA	TRBD2	TRBJ2-3
TGCGCCAGCAGCCAAGCCTCCTCACACATATCAGAGACCCAGTACTTC	CASSQASSHISETQYF	TRBV4-1	NA	NA	TRBJ2-5
TGTGCCAGCAGTTCGGGACAGGGGCTTAAGAACGAGCAGTACTTC	CASSSGQGLKNEQYF	TRBV27	NA	TRBD1	TRBJ2-7
TGCGCCAGCAGCAAGGTCGCTCCCATAGAGCAGTACTTC	CASSKVAPIEQYF	TRBV10-2	NA	NA	TRBJ2-7
TGTGCCAGCAGCTTGGGAATGACTCCGCCCGAGCAGTACTTC	CASSLGMTPPEQYF	TRBV5-4	NA	NA	TRBJ2-7
TGTGCCAGCAGCCAGACAGGGGGCGCGGGACAGCCCCAGCATTTT	CASSQTGGAGQPQHF	TRBV7-2	NA	TRBD1	TRBJ1-5
TGCGCCAGCAGCTTAGGACAGGGTAACAATGAGCAGTTCTTC	CASSLGQGNNEQFF	TRBV5-1	once	TRBD1	TRBJ2-1
TGCAGCGTTCTCCCCCAGGGGGTGAACACTGAAGCTTTCTTT	CSVLPQGVNTEAFF	TRBV29-1	NA	TRBD1	TRBJ1-1
TGTGCCAGCAGTTACAGTGGGGCGGGGGCCTACGAGCAGTACTTC	CASSYSGAGAYEQYF	TRBV6-5	NA	TRBD2	TRBJ2-7
TGTGCCAGCAGCTTACTACTGGGACTTAGCTCTGGGGCCAACGTCCTGACTTTC	CASSLLLGLSSGANVLTF	TRBV7-2	NA	NA	TRBJ2-6
TGTGCCAGCTCACCCGGCGGGGGGGAACAGCCCCAGCATTTT	CASSPGGGEQPQHF	TRBV18	NA	NA	TRBJ1-5
TGTGCCAGCTCGTCGGACAGGAGCTCTGGAAACACCATATATTTT	CASSSDRSSGNTIYF	TRBV18	NA	TRBD1	TRBJ1-3
TGTGCCAGCAAGGACAGGGGAGACGAGCAGTACTTC	CASKDRGDEQYF	TRBV7-9	few	TRBD1	TRBJ2-7
TGTGCCAGCAGCCACGACAGCCACACTGAAGCTTTCTTT	CASSHDSHTEAFF	TRBV27	NA	NA	TRBJ1-1